This TCR beta chain was identified during a study of CD8+CD57+ T cells in acquired aplastic anemia (dated by TCRdb to 2017 to 2018). Looking at the study overall: On average, sorted CD4+ and CD8+ cells yielded 2.5 to 3.5 ug of extracted DNA, with a range of about 0.18 to 30 ug. A CD8+CD57+ expansion meant a frequency higher than the mean frequency seen in healthy subjects.

The patients picked for sequencing were ones in whom flow cytometry had shown an expansion of CD8+CD57+ cells. All patients had severe acquired aplastic anemia diagnosed by International Study of Aplastic Anemia and Agranulocytosis and Camitta criteria. No therapy had been received by the patients at the time of blood sampling. TCR repertoires of sorted CD4+ and CD8+ blood T cells from severe aplastic anemia patients and healthy subjects were deep-sequenced in the study. Patients were enrolled in the USA under clinicaltrials.gov protocols 00001620, 01623167, 00001397, 00071045, 00081523 and 00961064. Ficoll-Paque density gradient centrifugation was used to isolate peripheral blood mononuclear cells. Before DNA extraction, CD4+ and CD8+ T cells were sorted with FACS or magnetic beads. Overall study outcomes, separate from this receptor: Approximately 31 CD8+ CDR3 sequences were found in both patients and controls but appeared to be highly expressed in patients and within the immunodominant clones of the patients. Between patients and healthy controls, no significant difference in CD8+ Simpson's diversity was found (P=0.060).

The CDR3 sequence holds 16 residues, the cysteine and phenylalanine included. Here the CDR3 DNA is all that survives: 48 bases in frame from base 1. Reading the germline V gene (reference sequence) gives CDR1 LNHNV and CDR2 YYDKDF. Deletion took 0 bases off V and 4 bases off J, with a span of 16 bases between the germline ends. Concerning this clonotype: Its cognate antigen has yet to be identified. No clone much larger than this one lies a single base away; base qualities are absent.

TCR beta VDJ combination and CDR3 sequence profiling used genomic DNA as the template. TCR repertoire sequencing was run on an Illumina HiSeq 2000. In the paper's pipeline: TRBV/TRBJ rearrangement plots, CDR3 size and DJ length profiles, and Simpson's diversity index were used to evaluate the repertoires. Whichever DNA sequence was most abundant in the deep sequencing data was defined as the immunodominant clone. CDR3 amino acid sequences were screened for sharing across subjects and were compared with published repertoires and the VDJdb database. TCRdb cleaned the public reads at Q25 with fastp, built clones with MiXCR and kept in-frame beta chains. A single entry per CDR3 protein holds the most common genes and DNA from its merged rows. These V and J calls are TCRdb output, not the study's own analysis. This sample holds 100,000 to 150,000 distinct CDR3 sequences; about 40% were observed only once. The ten largest clones take up roughly 3% of the sample.

This receptor was taken from a human donor with aplastic anemia. The receptor chain draws on TRBV15 and TRBJ2-7, with no reliable assignment of the D segment. Sequencing was carried out using sorted CD4+, CD8+, or CD8+CD57+ T cells (not recorded which) from PBMCs. The DNA is TGTGCCACCAGCAGAGAGGGCCCTGGCAGCATTTACGAGCAGTACTTC. Its amino acids are CATSREGPGSIYEQYF. Beyond the CDR3, the reference TRBV15 and TRBJ2-7 genes provide the residues; the full variable domain reads: DAMVIQNPRYQVTQFGKPVTLSCSQTLNHNVMYWYQQKSSQAPKLLFHYYDKDFNNEADTPDNFQSRRPNTSFCFLDIRSPGLGDTAMYLCATSREGPGSIYEQYFGPGTRLTVT.